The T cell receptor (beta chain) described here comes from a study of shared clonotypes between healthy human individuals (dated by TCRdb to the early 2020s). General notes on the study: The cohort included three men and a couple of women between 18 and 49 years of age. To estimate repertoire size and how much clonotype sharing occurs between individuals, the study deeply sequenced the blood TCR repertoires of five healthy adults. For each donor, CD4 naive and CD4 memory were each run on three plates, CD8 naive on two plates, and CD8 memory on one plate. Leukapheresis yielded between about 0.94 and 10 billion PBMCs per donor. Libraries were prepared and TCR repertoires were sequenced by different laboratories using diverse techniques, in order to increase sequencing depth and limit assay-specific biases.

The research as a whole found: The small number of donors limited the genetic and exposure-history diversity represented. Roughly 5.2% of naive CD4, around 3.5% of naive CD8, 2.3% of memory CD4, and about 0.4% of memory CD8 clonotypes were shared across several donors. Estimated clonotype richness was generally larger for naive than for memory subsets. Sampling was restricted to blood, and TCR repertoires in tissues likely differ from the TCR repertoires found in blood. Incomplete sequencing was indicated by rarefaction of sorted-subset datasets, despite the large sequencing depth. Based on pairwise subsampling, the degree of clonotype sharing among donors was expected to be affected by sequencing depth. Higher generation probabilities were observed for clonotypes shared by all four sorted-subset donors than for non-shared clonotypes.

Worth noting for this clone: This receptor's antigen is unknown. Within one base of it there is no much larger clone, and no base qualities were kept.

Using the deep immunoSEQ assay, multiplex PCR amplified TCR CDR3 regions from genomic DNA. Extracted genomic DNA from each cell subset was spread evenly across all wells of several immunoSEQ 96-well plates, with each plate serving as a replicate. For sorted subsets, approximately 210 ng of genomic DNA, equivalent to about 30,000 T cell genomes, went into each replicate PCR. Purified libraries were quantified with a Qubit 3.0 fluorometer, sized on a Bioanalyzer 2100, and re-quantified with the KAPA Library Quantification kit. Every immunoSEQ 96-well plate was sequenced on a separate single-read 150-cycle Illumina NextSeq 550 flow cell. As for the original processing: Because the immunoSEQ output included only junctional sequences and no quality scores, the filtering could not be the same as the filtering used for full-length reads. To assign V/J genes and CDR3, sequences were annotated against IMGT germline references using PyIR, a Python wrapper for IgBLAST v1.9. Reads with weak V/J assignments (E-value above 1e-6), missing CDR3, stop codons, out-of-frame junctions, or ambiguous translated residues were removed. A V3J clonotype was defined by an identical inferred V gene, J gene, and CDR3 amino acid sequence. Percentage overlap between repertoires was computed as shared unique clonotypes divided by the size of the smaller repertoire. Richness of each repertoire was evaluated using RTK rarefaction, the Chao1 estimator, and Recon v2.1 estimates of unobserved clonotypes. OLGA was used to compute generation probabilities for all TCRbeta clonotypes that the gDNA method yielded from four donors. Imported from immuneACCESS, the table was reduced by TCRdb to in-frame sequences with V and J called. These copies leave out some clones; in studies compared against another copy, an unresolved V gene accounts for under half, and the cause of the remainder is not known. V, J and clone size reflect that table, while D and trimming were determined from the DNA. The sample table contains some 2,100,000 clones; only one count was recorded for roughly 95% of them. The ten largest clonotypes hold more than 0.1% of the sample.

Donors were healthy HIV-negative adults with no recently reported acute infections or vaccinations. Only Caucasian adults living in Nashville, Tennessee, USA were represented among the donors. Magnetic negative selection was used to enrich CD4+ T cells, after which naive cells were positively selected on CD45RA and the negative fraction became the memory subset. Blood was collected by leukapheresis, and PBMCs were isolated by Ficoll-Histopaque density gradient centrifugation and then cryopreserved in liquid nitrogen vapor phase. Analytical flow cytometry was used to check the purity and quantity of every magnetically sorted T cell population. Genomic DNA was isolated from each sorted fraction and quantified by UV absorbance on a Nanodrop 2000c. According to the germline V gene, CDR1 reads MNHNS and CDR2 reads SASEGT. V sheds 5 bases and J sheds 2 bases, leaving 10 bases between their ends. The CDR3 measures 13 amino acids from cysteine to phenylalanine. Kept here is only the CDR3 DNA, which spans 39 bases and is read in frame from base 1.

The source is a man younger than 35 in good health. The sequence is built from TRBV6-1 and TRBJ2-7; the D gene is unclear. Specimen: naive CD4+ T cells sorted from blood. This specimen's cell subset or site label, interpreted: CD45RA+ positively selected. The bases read TGTGCCAGCAGTCGAGGCACTGCCTACGAGCAGTACTTC. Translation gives CASSRGTAYEQYF.